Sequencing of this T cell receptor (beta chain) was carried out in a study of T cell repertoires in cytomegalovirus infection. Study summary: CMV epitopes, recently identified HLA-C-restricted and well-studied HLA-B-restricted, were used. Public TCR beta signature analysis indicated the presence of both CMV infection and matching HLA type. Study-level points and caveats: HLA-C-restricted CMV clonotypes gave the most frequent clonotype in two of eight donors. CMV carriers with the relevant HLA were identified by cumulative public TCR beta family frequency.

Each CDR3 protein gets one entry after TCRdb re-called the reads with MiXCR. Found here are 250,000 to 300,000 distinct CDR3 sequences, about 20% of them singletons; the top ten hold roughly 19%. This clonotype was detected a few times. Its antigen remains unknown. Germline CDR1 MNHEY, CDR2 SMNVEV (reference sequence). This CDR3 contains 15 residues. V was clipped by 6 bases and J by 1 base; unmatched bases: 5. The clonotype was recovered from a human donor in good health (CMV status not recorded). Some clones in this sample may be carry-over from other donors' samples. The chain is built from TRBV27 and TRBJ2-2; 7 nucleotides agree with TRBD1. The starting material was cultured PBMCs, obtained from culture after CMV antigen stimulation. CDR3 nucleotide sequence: TGTGCCAGCAGGATACAGGGGCGGAACACCGGGGAGCTGTTTTTT. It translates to CASRIQGRNTGELFF.